This T cell receptor beta chain emerged from a study of T cell changes during pregnancy in multiple sclerosis. Libraries were prepared by immunoSEQ multiplex PCR; TCRdb keeps only in-frame clonotypes and omits some of them. The sample has 95,000 to 100,000 clones, 90% to 95% seen once; the top ten hold roughly 2%. This CDR3 region has 14 residues. The trim removed 3 bases at V and 8 bases at J, leaving 2 bases unmatched. CDR1 is MNHEY, CDR2 SMNVEV, per germline (reference sequence). Sequenced here: peripheral blood, sampled after pregnancy. The receptor comes from a female donor in good health, enrolled as a control in a pregnancy study. The chain couples TRBV27 to TRBJ2-1; 12 nucleotides agree with TRBD2. The CDR3 sequence is CASSLRLAGDEQFF. The CDR3 bases are TGTGCCAGCAGTTTGCGACTAGCGGGAGATGAGCAGTTCTTC.